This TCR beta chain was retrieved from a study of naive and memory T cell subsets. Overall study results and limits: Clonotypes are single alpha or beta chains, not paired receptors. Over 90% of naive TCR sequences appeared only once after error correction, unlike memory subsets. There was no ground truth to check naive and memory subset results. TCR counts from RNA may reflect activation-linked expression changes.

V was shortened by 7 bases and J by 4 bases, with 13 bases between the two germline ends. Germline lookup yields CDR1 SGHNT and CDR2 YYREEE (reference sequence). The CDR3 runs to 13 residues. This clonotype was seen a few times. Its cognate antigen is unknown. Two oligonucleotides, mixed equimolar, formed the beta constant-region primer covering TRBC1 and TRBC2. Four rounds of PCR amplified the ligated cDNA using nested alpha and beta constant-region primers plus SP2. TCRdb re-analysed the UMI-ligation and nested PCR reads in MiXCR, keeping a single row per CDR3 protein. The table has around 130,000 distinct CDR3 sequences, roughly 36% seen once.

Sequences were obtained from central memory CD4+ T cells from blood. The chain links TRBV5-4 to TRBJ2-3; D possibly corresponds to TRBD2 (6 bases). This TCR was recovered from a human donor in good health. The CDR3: CASRRGGADTQYF. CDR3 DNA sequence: TGTGCCAGCCGGCGGGGTGGTGCAGATACGCAGTATTTT.